These 14 T cell receptor beta chains came from one sample sequenced in a study of cytomegalovirus exposure and HLA in healthy donors (dated by TCRdb to 2017 to 2019). The library was generated by the immunoSEQ multiplex PCR assay. For the multiplex PCR, a mixture combining 60 forward primers for TCR Vbeta segments and 13 reverse primers for TCR Jbeta segments was used. The table comes from immuneACCESS by way of TCRdb, which keeps in-frame sequences with V and J called. Part of the clones is missing from these tables; in studies checked, under half for an unresolved V gene and the rest for unknown reasons. The sample has roughly 65,000 clones on record, 80% of them singletons. Together, the top ten hold less than 5% of the sample. The specimen sequenced was PBMCs. The source is a woman between 25 and 40 years old in good health and CMV-seronegative.

The chain links TRBV10-2 to TRBJ2-7; 7 nucleotides match TRBD2. CDR1 is WSHSY and CDR2 is SAAADI in the germline V gene. J was trimmed by 3 bases and V by 6 bases; bases with no gene match: 11. CDR3 length equals 15 residues. Here the CDR3 DNA reads TGCGCCAGCAGCAAACGACCGGGACTAAACTACGAGCAGTACTTC. Its translation is CASSKRPGLNYEQYF.

V is TRBV30 and J is TRBJ1-1; D is unclear. The CDR3 has 13 amino acids. Trimming shortened V by 5 bases and J by 0 bases, and 10 bases separated the two germline ends. The germline V gene has CDR1 GTSNPN and CDR2 SVGIG (reference sequence). The CDR3 coding sequence is TGTGCCTGGGGAGTATTAATGAACACTGAAGCTTTCTTT. It specifies CAWGVLMNTEAFF.

The V call is TRBV30, the J call TRBJ2-7, with a weak D call TRBD1 (5 bases). Germline assignment: CDR1 GTSNPN and CDR2 SVGIG (reference sequence). The CDR3 has 11 amino acids. The V end lost 8 bases, the J end lost 4 bases, and 12 bases lay between the germline ends. CDR3 coding DNA: TGTGCCCTGGGGCCCGTTTACGAGCAGTACTTC. Protein product: CALGPVYEQYF.

CDR3 residues: CASVGQMSNQPQHF. Written as DNA, the CDR3 is TGTGCCAGCGTGGGACAGATGAGCAATCAGCCCCAGCATTTT. The chain recombines TRBV6-1 with TRBJ1-5, with TRBD1 matching over 7 bases. V shed 8 bases and J 1 base; nucleotides not matched to a gene: 5. The germline gives CDR1 MNHNS, CDR2 SASEGT. The CDR3 is 14 amino acids.

This rearrangement joins TRBV9 to TRBJ2-1, with 11 bases fitting TRBD2. Germline V CDR1 and CDR2: SGDLS, YYNGEE. Trimming took 3 bases from V and 4 from J; bases not matched to a gene: 3. The CDR3 runs to 15 residues. For the CDR3, the DNA is TGTGCCAGCAGCGGCGGGACTAGCGGATACAATGAGCAGTTCTTC. It specifies CASSGGTSGYNEQFF.

This clone was seen only a few times. The chain is built from TRBV4-3 and TRBJ2-7, with TRBD2 matching over 7 bases. CDR1 LGHNA and CDR2 YSLEER come from the germline V gene. Losses at the gene ends were 0 bases for V and 3 bases for J; bases not matched to a gene: 11. The CDR3 spans 17 residues. The CDR3 is CASSQDWGGPAGYEQYF. For the CDR3, the DNA is TGCGCCAGCAGCCAAGATTGGGGGGGACCCGCAGGCTACGAGCAGTACTTC.

This clone came up once. The J gene is TRBJ1-2, the V gene TRBV6-5; TRBD1 aligns across 9 bases. Germline CDR1 is MNHEY and CDR2 is SVGAGI. This CDR3 comprises 16 residues. The V segment lost 4 bases and the J segment 4 bases; nucleotides outside the gene matches: 10. CDR3 in DNA: TGTGCCAGCAGTTCCCCTGACAGGGGGGGAATCTATGGCTACACCTTC. Residues: CASSSPDRGGIYGYTF.

V is TRBV28 and J is TRBJ2-3; D uncertain. V was pared by 3 bases and J by 3 bases, with 4 bases between. CDR1 MDHEN and CDR2 SYDVKM come from the germline V gene. This CDR3 has 12 amino acids. The CDR3 loop is CASSFQTDTQYF. The CDR3 DNA reads TGTGCCAGCAGTTTCCAGACAGATACGCAGTATTTT.

The chain links TRBV28 to TRBJ2-7; weak D call: TRBD1 (5 bases). Germline lookup yields CDR1 MDHEN and CDR2 SYDVKM. This CDR3 is 14 amino acids long. Trimming pared 3 bases from V and 1 base from J, leaving 10 bases between. CDR3 protein: CASSFAGMSYEQYF. CDR3 sequence (DNA): TGTGCCAGCAGTTTTGCAGGGATGTCCTACGAGCAGTACTTC.

The chain uses TRBV4-1 and TRBJ2-7; 8 bases line up with TRBD1. Unmatched junction bases numbered 6, after V lost 2 bases and J lost 3 bases. Germline CDR1 reads MGHRA; CDR2 reads YSYEKL. This CDR3 spans 15 amino acids. The CDR3, as DNA: TGCGCCAGCAGCCAAACCGGGACAGGCGACTACGAGCAGTACTTC. Protein: CASSQTGTGDYEQYF.

The V and J genes are TRBV7-2 and TRBJ2-7; 11 positions agree with TRBD1. J was trimmed by 2 bases and V by 6 bases; bases with no gene match: 6. CDR3 length: 15 residues. The germline CDR1 and CDR2 sequences are SGHTA and FQGNSA. DNA for the CDR3: TGTGCCAGCAGTTATTGGGACAGGGGGACCTACGAGCAGTACTTC. It codes for CASSYWDRGTYEQYF.

DNA of the CDR3: TGTGCCAGCAGTCCCCCCCGACAGGGCCTAGAGGAAAAACTGTTTTTT. It encodes CASSPPRQGLEEKLFF. The J gene is TRBJ1-4, the V gene TRBV28; TRBD1 matches at 7 bases. The CDR3 has 16 residues. The V segment lost 5 bases and the J segment 8 bases; nucleotides outside the gene matches: 14. Germline loops: CDR1 MDHEN, CDR2 SYDVKM.

The V call is TRBV6-6, the J call TRBJ2-2; 7 positions agree with TRBD1. The length of the CDR3 is 15 residues. Germline values: CDR1 MNHNY, CDR2 SVGAGI (reference sequence). V lost 5 bases to trimming and J lost 4 bases; unmatched junction nucleotides: 7. CDR3 DNA sequence: TGTGCCAGCAGTAGAACAGGGGAAAGCACCGGGGAGCTGTTTTTT. Its translation: CASSRTGESTGELFF.

The chain couples TRBV5-6 to TRBJ1-6; the match to TRBD1 covers 7 bases. J lost 6 bases, V lost 0 bases, and 6 bases had no gene match. Germline CDR1 SGHDT, CDR2 YYEEEE. The CDR3 runs to 16 residues. The CDR3 nucleotides read TGTGCCAGCAGCTTGGATCAGGGGGTTGGTAATTCACCCCTCCACTTT. It encodes CASSLDQGVGNSPLHF.